Listed below are T cell receptor beta chains from one sample, sequenced in a study of Graves' ophthalmopathy and Graves' hyperthyroidism. TCRdb re-derived calls from the multiplex PCR reads in MiXCR, one entry per CDR3 protein. Of over 500,000 distinct CDR3 sequences in the sample, 22% were seen once. The sample taken for sequencing was peripheral blood. These receptors were taken from a woman between 18 and 29 years old with stable Graves' hyperthyroidism. Some clones in this sample may be carry-over from other donors' samples. CDR3s include the opening cysteine and the closing phenylalanine or tryptophan. D genes are given only for firm matches.

V gene	J gene	D gene	CDR3 protein
TRBV6-5	TRBJ1-5	NA	CASSWDGNQPQHF
TRBV28	TRBJ1-2	NA	CASSRLRGNYGYTF
TRBV10-1	TRBJ2-7	NA	CASSVAGSEQYF
TRBV10-3	TRBJ2-7	TRBD1	CAISDGQGVEQYF
TRBV11-1	TRBJ2-5	NA	CASSLYSSQQETQYF
TRBV9	TRBJ2-5	TRBD2	CASSVAGGGGDQYF
TRBV2	TRBJ1-5	NA	CASRLQGPPNQPQHF
TRBV20-1	TRBJ2-2	NA	CSAQTTGELFF
TRBV30	TRBJ1-2	NA	CAWSSGSYGYTF
TRBV6-5	TRBJ1-2	NA	CASSYSILAYGYTF
TRBV7-6	TRBJ2-2	NA	CASSLVTQILFF
TRBV6-1	TRBJ2-7	NA	CACSQGQGFDEQYF
TRBV24-1	TRBJ1-2	TRBD1	CATASTGRVGYTF
TRBV5-1	TRBJ1-1	NA	CASSLVQGGPGNTEAFF
TRBV6-1	TRBJ2-7	TRBD1	CASSTGQGYYEQYF
TRBV27	TRBJ2-5	NA	CASSLGRLFRETQYF
TRBV7-9	TRBJ1-5	NA	CASSLGAGDFQPQHF
TRBV4-1	TRBJ1-5	NA	CASSQVTGTLNQPQHF
TRBV12-3/TRBV12-4	TRBJ1-1	TRBD1	CASSFAGGGETTEAFF
TRBV7-3	TRBJ2-7	NA	CASSPGREHGEQYF